This T cell receptor beta chain was sequenced for a study of blood T cell repertoires in COVID-19. In the authors' workflow: Counts of nucleated cells, estimated from reference gene primer amplification, were obtained. Produced via immunoSEQ multiplex PCR; TCRdb's table is partial and in-frame only. That table supplies the V and J calls and clone size; D and trimming were determined from the DNA. This sample yields some 170,000 clones, of which about 80% are seen a single time; approximately 8% belongs to the top ten. There are 15 residues in the CDR3. Between the trimmed V and J ends, which lost 0 bases and 4 bases, there was a span of 12 bases. The germline V gene encodes CDR1 LGHNA and CDR2 YSLEER.

The specimen was peripheral blood. This receptor was identified in a man aged 55 to 70 with acute or convalescent COVID-19. The rearrangement uses TRBV4-3 and TRBJ1-1, with D maybe TRBD1 (5 bases). The CDR3 nucleotides read TGCGCCAGCAGCCAAGAAGATACGGGGGGCACTGAAGCTTTCTTT. Amino acids: CASSQEDTGGTEAFF.